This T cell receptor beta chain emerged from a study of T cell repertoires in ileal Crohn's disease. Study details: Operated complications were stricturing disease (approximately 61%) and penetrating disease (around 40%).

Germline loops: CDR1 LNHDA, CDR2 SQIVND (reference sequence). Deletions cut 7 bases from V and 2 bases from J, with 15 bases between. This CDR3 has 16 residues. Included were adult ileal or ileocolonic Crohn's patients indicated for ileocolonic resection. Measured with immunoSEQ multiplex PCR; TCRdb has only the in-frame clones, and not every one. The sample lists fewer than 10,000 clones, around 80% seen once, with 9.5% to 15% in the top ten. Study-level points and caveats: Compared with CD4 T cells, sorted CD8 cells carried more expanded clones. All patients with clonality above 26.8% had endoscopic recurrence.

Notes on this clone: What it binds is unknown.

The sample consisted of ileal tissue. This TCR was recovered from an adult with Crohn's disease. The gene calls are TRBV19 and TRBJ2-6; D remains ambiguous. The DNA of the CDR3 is TGTGCCAGTACCGCCTTTTTCGGACCTGGGGCCAACGTCCTGACTTTC. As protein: CASTAFFGPGANVLTF.